The TCR beta chain described here comes from a study of T cell responses to AZD1222 COVID-19 vaccine (dated by TCRdb to the early 2020s). As for the study more broadly: AZD1222 recipients given second doses at about 4 weeks or at about 12 weeks were pooled, since spike-specific TCR depth and breadth were not found to differ between the two schedules. TCR sequencing covered over 230 trial participants: 200 to 220 given two doses of AZD1222 and 26 given two doses of MenACWY control vaccine. Trial participants were enrolled by age into subgroups of 18-55, 56-69 and 70-plus years, and around 150, 28 and 57 TCR-sequenced participants, respectively, were included in these subgroups. Here is what the overall study found, with its caveats: After two AZD1222 doses, both the breadth and the depth of spike-specific TCRs were significantly higher than at day 0 and than in MenACWY recipients. The 56-69-year group was small, and its depth increase did not reach significance, likely because of low power. No day 14 peak-response samples were available, so repertoires were characterized only after the peak T cell response. CD4 TCRs associated with the vaccine covered the entire spike protein, and the dominant responses were in regions 160-218 and 743-854. Most participants were white British and females outnumbered males, and the authors suggested that clonal diversity may have been underestimated. Conclusions about previously exposed vaccinees are limited, since just five or six AZD1222 recipients were seropositive for SARS-CoV-2 at baseline. Reportedly, close to half of the unique spike-specific TCRs recognized epitopes lying outside the regions that are mutated in the B.1.351 and B.1.1.7 variants.

The CDR3 regions of human TCRbeta chains were analyzed by immunosequencing. Under the source paper's analysis protocol: TCRs in the repertoires were matched against a reference library of SARS-CoV-2-specific TCRs that had been generated with the MIRA antigen-specificity platform. Breadth was defined as the fraction of unique TCRs that were SARS-CoV-2-associated, and depth was defined as the fraction of total T cells that were SARS-CoV-2-associated. Using the MIRA data, each spike-specific TCR was mapped to the spike region that the TCR reacts to and placed in a CD4 or CD8 class. Log10-transformed breadth and depth values were compared by one-way ANOVA with Sidak's multiple comparisons tests. TCRdb retrieved this table from immuneACCESS and kept in-frame rearrangements only. Not all clones are present; in checked studies, unresolved V genes account for under half, and no reason is known for the remainder. D and trimming were read from the DNA, whereas the V and J calls and clone size are those reported in that table. The sample table records some 90,000 clones; about 88% of these occur just once. Less than 15% of the sample rests with the top ten.

The time point label for this specimen denotes: baseline before first vaccination. The vaccinee samples were drawn from two UK trials, COV001 and COV002, one of which was a single-blind randomized controlled phase 2/3 trial testing AZD1222 (ChAdOx1 nCoV-19) in healthy adults. Trial participant PBMC samples were collected at day 0 and day 28 after the second dose for TCRbeta chain sequencing. This clone was picked up a small number of times. The antigen it binds to is not known. Per-base qualities were not stored, and no clone one base away is much larger. From the cysteine up to the phenylalanine, the CDR3 has a length of 10 residues. CDR3 DNA is the only sequence kept; it has 30 bases, read in frame from the first base.

The chain is made from TRBV21-1 and TRBJ1-1. TRBV21-1 is described as a pseudogene. The sequences come from peripheral blood, collected on day 0 of AZD1222 vaccination. The receptor was isolated from an adult in good health. The CDR3 corresponds to CASSKVGAFF. The DNA reads as follows: TGTGCCAGCAGCAAAGTTGGAGCTTTCTTT.